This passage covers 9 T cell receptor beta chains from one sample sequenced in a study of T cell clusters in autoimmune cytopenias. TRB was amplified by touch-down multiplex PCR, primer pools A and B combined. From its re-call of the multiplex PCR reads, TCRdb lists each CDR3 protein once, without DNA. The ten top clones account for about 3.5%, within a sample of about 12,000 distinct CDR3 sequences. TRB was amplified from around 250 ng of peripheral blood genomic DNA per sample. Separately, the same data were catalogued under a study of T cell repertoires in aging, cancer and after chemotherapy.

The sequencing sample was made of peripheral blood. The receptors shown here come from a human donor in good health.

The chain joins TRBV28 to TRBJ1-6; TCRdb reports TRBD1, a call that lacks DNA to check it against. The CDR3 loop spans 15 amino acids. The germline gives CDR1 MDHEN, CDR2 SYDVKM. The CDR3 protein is CASSFDRGYNSPLHF.

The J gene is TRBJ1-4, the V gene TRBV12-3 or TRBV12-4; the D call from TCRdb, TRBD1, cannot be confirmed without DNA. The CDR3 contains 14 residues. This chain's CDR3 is CASSLGRVDEKLFF.

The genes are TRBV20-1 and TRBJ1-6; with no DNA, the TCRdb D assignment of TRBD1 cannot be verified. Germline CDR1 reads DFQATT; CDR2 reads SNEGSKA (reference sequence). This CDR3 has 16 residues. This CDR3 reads CSARDQGDKWGSPLHF.

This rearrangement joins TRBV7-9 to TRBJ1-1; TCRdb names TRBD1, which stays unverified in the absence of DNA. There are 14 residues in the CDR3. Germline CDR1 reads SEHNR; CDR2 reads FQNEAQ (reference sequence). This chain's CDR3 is CASSLITGGLEAFF.

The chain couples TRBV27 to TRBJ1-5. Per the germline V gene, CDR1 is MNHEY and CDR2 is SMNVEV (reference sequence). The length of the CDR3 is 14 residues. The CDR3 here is CASSSGPRNQPQHF.

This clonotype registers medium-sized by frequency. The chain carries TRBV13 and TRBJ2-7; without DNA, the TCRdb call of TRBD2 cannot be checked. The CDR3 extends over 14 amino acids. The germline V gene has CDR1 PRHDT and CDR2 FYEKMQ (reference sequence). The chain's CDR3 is CASSDSRGGYEQYF. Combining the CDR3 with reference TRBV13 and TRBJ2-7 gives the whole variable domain AAGVIQSPRHLIKEKRETATLKCYPIPRHDTVYWYQQGPGQDPQFLISFYEKMQSDKGSIPDRFSAQQFSDYHSELNMSSLELGDSALYFCASSDSRGGYEQYFGPGTRLTVT.

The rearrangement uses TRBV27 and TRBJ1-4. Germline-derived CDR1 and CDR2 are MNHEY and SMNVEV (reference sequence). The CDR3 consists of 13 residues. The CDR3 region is CASSLKVGEKLFF.

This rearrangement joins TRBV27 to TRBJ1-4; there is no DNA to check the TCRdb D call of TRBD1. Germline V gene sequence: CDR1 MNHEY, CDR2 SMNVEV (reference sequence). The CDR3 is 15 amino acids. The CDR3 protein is CASSPQGGGWEKLFF.

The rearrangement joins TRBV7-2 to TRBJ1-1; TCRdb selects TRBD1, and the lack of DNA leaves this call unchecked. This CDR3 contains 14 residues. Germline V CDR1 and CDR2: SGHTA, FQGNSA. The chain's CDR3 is CASSPGGRGTEAFF.